The 28 T cell receptor beta chains below were found in one sample sequenced in a study of cytomegalovirus exposure and HLA in healthy donors. PCR used 60 Vbeta primers and 13 Jbeta primers. Data came from immunoSEQ multiplex PCR; TCRdb stores just in-frame clones and leaves some out. The sample yields some 150,000 clones, around 75% seen once. Sequencing input: PBMCs. These receptors originate from a woman aged 40-49 years in good health and CMV-seronegative.

In its sample, this clone was seen once. The chain recombines TRBV7-2 with TRBJ1-1; no clear D. Germline assignment: CDR1 SGHTA and CDR2 FQGNSA. CDR3 length equals 13 residues. V was shortened by 4 bases and J by 1 base, with 7 bases between the two germline ends. The DNA for the CDR3 is TGTGCCAGCAGCTCCCGACAGAACACTGAAGCTTTCTTT. Protein sequence: CASSSRQNTEAFF.

The chain joins TRBV19 to TRBJ2-2; 12 bases align to TRBD1. There are 19 residues in the CDR3. Germline V gives CDR1 LNHDA, CDR2 SQIVND (reference sequence). Losses at the gene ends were 3 bases for V and 4 bases for J; bases not matched to a gene: 12. CDR3 residues: CASSMKGTGGYMSTGELFF. The CDR3 nucleotides read TGTGCCAGTAGTATGAAGGGGACAGGGGGCTATATGAGCACCGGGGAGCTGTTTTTT.

The chain is built from TRBV5-6 and TRBJ2-5, with TRBD2 matching over 14 bases. The CDR3 sequence is 16 residues long. V was clipped by 4 bases and J by 5 bases; unmatched bases: 7. In germline, CDR1 is SGHDT, CDR2 YYEEEE. The CDR3 reads CASSPGLAGDGETQYF. CDR3 nucleotides: TGTGCCAGCAGCCCGGGACTAGCGGGGGACGGGGAGACCCAGTACTTC. Full variable domain (remainder filled in from reference TRBV5-6 and TRBJ2-5): DAGVTQSPTHLIKTRGQQVTLRCSPKSGHDTVSWYQQALGQGPQFIFQYYEEEERQRGNFPDRFSGHQFPNYSSELNVNALLLGDSALYLCASSPGLAGDGETQYFGPGTRLLVL.

This sequence joins TRBV5-4 and TRBJ2-7; 9 nucleotides match TRBD1. Germline lookup yields CDR1 SGHNT and CDR2 YYREEE (reference sequence). The CDR3 spans 14 residues. Trimming at V came to 2 bases and at J to 4 bases, leaving 4 bases not matched to a gene. CDR3 nucleotide sequence: TGTGCCAGCAGCTTAAACAGGGGGCCTTACGAGCAGTACTTC. Translation: CASSLNRGPYEQYF.

This chain uses TRBV10-1 with TRBJ2-7, with TRBD1 identical over 8 bases. Trimming at V came to 4 bases and at J to 5 bases, leaving 1 base not matched to a gene. This CDR3 is 12 amino acids long. Germline CDR1 reads WNHNN; CDR2 reads SYGVQD (reference sequence). The DNA of the CDR3 is TGCGCCAGCAGTGGGACAGGGAACGAGCAGTACTTC. It specifies CASSGTGNEQYF.

This chain connects TRBV19 to TRBJ2-3; 7 positions match TRBD2. The J segment lost 9 bases and the V segment lost 5 bases, leaving 8 bases of the junction unmatched. Germline-derived CDR1 and CDR2 are LNHDA and SQIVND (reference sequence). The CDR3 consists of 13 residues. The CDR3 bases are TGTGCCAGTAGTGCCGACGGGGGGAGAACGCAGTATTTT. Its translation: CASSADGGRTQYF.

The CDR3 nucleotides read TGTGCCAGCAGTCCAGGGACTAGCGGGGGGCGGGATGCCTACGAGCAGTACTTC. It encodes CASSPGTSGGRDAYEQYF. This chain joins TRBV28 and TRBJ2-7; 15 bases fit TRBD2. CDR1 and CDR2 (germline): MDHEN, SYDVKM. The V gene end was trimmed by 5 bases and the J gene end by 2 bases; junction bases not matched to a gene: 10. The CDR3 sequence is 18 residues long.

The genes are TRBV7-9 and TRBJ2-1; no reliable D call. The V end lost 5 bases, the J end lost 7 bases, and 9 bases lay between the germline ends. This CDR3 is 12 amino acids long. Germline V gene data show CDR1 as SEHNR and CDR2 as FQNEAQ (reference sequence). The CDR3 region has the DNA TGTGCCAGCAGCGAAGCGTGGAATGAGCAGTTCTTC. It specifies CASSEAWNEQFF.

This clone has a handful of counts. V gene TRBV13 combines with J gene TRBJ1-1; no clear D. The CDR3 extends over 14 amino acids. Trimming stripped 3 bases from V and 11 bases from J, with 19 bases between. The V gene's germline CDR1 is PRHDT and CDR2 FYEKMQ (reference sequence). CDR3 coding DNA: TGTGCCAGCAGCTTGCCGGCCACGGCCTCGGAGGCTTTCTTT. This codes for CASSLPATASEAFF.

This clone has just one count. This chain joins TRBV30 and TRBJ1-2, with 8 bases matching TRBD1. This CDR3 comprises 12 residues. Germline CDR1 GTSNPN, CDR2 SVGIG (reference sequence). The V gene end was trimmed by 4 bases and the J gene end by 2 bases; junction bases not matched to a gene: 0. The CDR3 DNA is TGTGCCTGGAACAGGGGGAACTATGGCTACACCTTC. This encodes CAWNRGNYGYTF.

For the CDR3, the DNA is TGTGCCAGCAGCCCCGACAGGGGAAACTATGGCTACACCTTC. Residues: CASSPDRGNYGYTF. V gene TRBV6-5 combines with J gene TRBJ1-2, with TRBD1 matching 8 bases. The CDR3 has 14 amino acids. Trimming cost V 6 bases and J 2 bases; bases outside gene matches: 5. Germline V lookup: CDR1 MNHEY, CDR2 SVGAGI.

This clone was counted a few times. This chain joins TRBV5-1 and TRBJ2-2; possibly TRBD1 for D (5 bases). From germline, CDR1 is SGHRS and CDR2 YFSETQ. The CDR3 spans 15 residues. Trimming removed 0 bases at V and 4 bases at J, with 10 bases between. This CDR3 reads CASSLATGTTGELFF. The CDR3, as DNA: TGCGCCAGCAGCTTGGCTACAGGTACCACCGGGGAGCTGTTTTTT.

Note on this clone: Germline and junction disagree at one end, which may indicate a read error. The chain links TRBV28 to TRBJ1-3, with TRBD1 identical over 9 bases. CDR3 length: 15 amino acids. Germline assignment: CDR1 MDHEN and CDR2 SYDVKM. CDR3 sequence: CASTLTGGYGNTIYF. Written as DNA, the CDR3 is TGTGCCAGCACTTTAACAGGGGGCTATGGAAACACCATATATTTT.

The chain employs TRBV18 and TRBJ1-2; TRBD1 matches 8 bases. J gave up 5 bases and V 2 bases, and 7 bases lay outside the gene matches. Germline assignment: CDR1 KGHSH and CDR2 LQKENI. The length of the CDR3 is 15 residues. CDR3 sequence reads: CASSPSQGARYGYTF. The CDR3, as DNA: TGTGCCAGCTCACCATCCCAGGGGGCTAGATATGGCTACACCTTC.

The chain employs TRBV28 and TRBJ1-4, with D possibly matching TRBD1 (5 bases). Trimming removed 2 bases from V and 0 bases from J, with 16 bases in between. Germline V gene data show CDR1 as MDHEN and CDR2 as SYDVKM. The CDR3 totals 18 residues. For the CDR3, the DNA is TGTGCCAGCAGTTTAGGGGACTCCTCCCAGACAACTAATGAAAAACTGTTTTTT. This translates into CASSLGDSSQTTNEKLFF.

This clone appeared a few times. The rearrangement links TRBV25-1 to TRBJ1-1; 7 bases map to TRBD1. V lost 3 bases and J lost 11; bases outside the gene matches: 3. The germline V gene encodes CDR1 MGHDK and CDR2 SYGVNS. The CDR3 totals 11 residues. CDR3 residues: CASSEGQRAFF. DNA of the CDR3: TGTGCCAGCAGTGAGGGACAGAGGGCTTTCTTT.

This chain uses TRBV6-1 with TRBJ2-7, with D perhaps TRBD2 (6 bases). The DNA end is a closer match to TRBJ2-5, so the J assignment may be wrong. CDR3 length equals 15 residues. CDR1 and CDR2 (germline): MNHNS, SASEGT. Here the CDR3 reads CASSEKAGSQETQYF. The CDR3 nucleotides read TGTGCCAGCAGTGAAAAGGCGGGATCACAAGAGACCCAGTACTTC.

This clone was seen a single time. The gene calls are TRBV28 and TRBJ1-5; D is uncertain. CDR1 and CDR2 (germline): MDHEN, SYDVKM. This CDR3 has 13 residues. Trimming took off 8 bases at V and 5 bases at J, with 13 bases between the two ends. CDR3 residues: CASSNRIYQPQHF. CDR3 DNA: TGTGCCAGCTCGAACAGAATCTATCAGCCCCAGCATTTT.

V is TRBV5-1 and J is TRBJ2-4; 7 nucleotides match TRBD2. Germline lookup yields CDR1 SGHRS and CDR2 YFSETQ. V was pared by 3 bases and J by 7 bases, with 7 bases of the junction left unmatched. The CDR3 extends over 14 amino acids. The chain's CDR3 is CASSSGLDPNIQYF. The CDR3 DNA follows: TGCGCCAGCAGCTCCGGACTAGACCCGAACATTCAGTACTTC. Based on the CDR3 plus reference TRBV5-1 and TRBJ2-4, the full variable domain is KAGVTQTPRYLIKTRGQQVTLSCSPISGHRSVSWYQQTPGQGLQFLFEYFSETQRNKGNFPGRFSGRQFSNSRSEMNVSTLELGDSALYLCASSSGLDPNIQYFGAGTRLSVL.

The chain is built from TRBV2 and TRBJ2-1; no clear D. The CDR3 covers 15 residues. V lost 4 bases, J lost 4 bases, and 14 bases lay in between. CDR1 is SNHLY and CDR2 is FYNNEI in the germline V gene. CDR3 in DNA: TGTGCCAGCAGTGTGGGCAGAGAACAGTACAATGAGCAGTTCTTC. Encoded protein: CASSVGREQYNEQFF.

The table lists this clone with a count of one. The rearrangement joins TRBV7-9 to TRBJ2-1; the D is unclear. V lost 1 base and J 7 bases, leaving 14 bases between the germline ends. The CDR3 is 15 residues long. Germline loops: CDR1 SEHNR, CDR2 FQNEAQ (reference sequence). The CDR3: CASSLGERDANEQFF. In DNA form, the CDR3 reads TGTGCCAGCAGCTTAGGAGAAAGAGATGCTAATGAGCAGTTCTTC.

The sample holds a few counts of this clone. The chain is built from TRBV6-6 and TRBJ2-1; 10 nucleotides agree with TRBD1. After removal of 4 bases from V and 4 bases from J, the junction contained 4 bases not matched to a gene. The germline V gene has CDR1 MNHNY and CDR2 SVGAGI (reference sequence). The CDR3 runs 15 residues. The CDR3 DNA reads as TGTGCCAGCAGTTCGACAGGGGGCCGATACAATGAGCAGTTCTTC. The encoded protein is CASSSTGGRYNEQFF.

This rearrangement joins TRBV2 to TRBJ2-5; weak D call: TRBD2 (5 bases). The DNA matches TRBJ2-7 better at its end, which makes the J call doubtful. The CDR3 length is 12 residues. CDR1 is SNHLY, CDR2 FYNNEI, per germline. The CDR3 is CASSLGGYEQYF. The CDR3, as DNA: TGTGCCAGCTCACTCGGAGGCTACGAGCAGTACTTC.

The rearrangement links TRBV6-5 to TRBJ2-7; D is unresolved. The germline V gene has CDR1 MNHEY and CDR2 SVGAGI. V was pared by 6 bases and J by 2 bases, with 8 bases between. The CDR3 runs to 12 residues. The CDR3 DNA reads TGTGCCAGCAGGGTGAGTGCCTACGAGCAGTACTTC. It translates to CASRVSAYEQYF.

The chain is built from TRBV18 and TRBJ1-1; D call uncertain. The germline V gene has CDR1 KGHSH and CDR2 LQKENI. V was clipped by 8 bases and J by 4 bases, with 11 bases between them. The CDR3 length is 12 residues. DNA of the CDR3: TGTGCCAGCACCGAGGCGGGCACTGAAGCTTTCTTT. Its translation: CASTEAGTEAFF.

The chain employs TRBV6-6 and TRBJ2-7; no reliable D call. Germline CDR1 is MNHNY and CDR2 is SVGAGI (reference sequence). The CDR3 has 12 amino acids. Trimming removed 8 bases from V and 4 bases from J, with 12 bases in between. As DNA, the CDR3 is TGTGCCAGCGGTGGCAGAAGTTACGAGCAGTACTTC. As protein: CASGGRSYEQYF.

This chain links TRBV5-4 with TRBJ2-5, with 14 bases fitting TRBD2. Germline loops: CDR1 SGHNT, CDR2 YYREEE (reference sequence). The CDR3 spans 17 residues. J was trimmed by 1 base and V by 4 bases; bases with no gene match: 6. Written as DNA, the CDR3 is TGTGCCAGCAGCCCCGGACTAGCGGGGGGCTTCCAAGAGACCCAGTACTTC. This encodes CASSPGLAGGFQETQYF.

This clone has only a few counts. The gene calls are TRBV13 and TRBJ2-7; 7 positions match TRBD1. CDR3 length: 13 residues. Germline V gives CDR1 PRHDT, CDR2 FYEKMQ (reference sequence). The V gene end was trimmed by 5 bases and the J gene end by 7 bases; junction bases not matched to a gene: 8. The CDR3 nucleotides are TGTGCCAGCAGCACATCAGGGGGATATGAGCAGTACTTC. Translating gives CASSTSGGYEQYF.